This is a list of T cell receptor beta chains from one sample in a study of blood T cells in healthy people across ages. MiXCR, applied by TCRdb to the 5' RACE reads, yields one record per CDR3 protein. The sample lists roughly 2 million distinct CDR3 sequences; about 49% were seen once. The sample comprised blood. The receptors were sampled from a woman aged 40-49 years in good health. CDR3s include the opening cysteine and the closing phenylalanine or tryptophan. D genes are given only for firm matches. Clone size is not always given. Where it is, it says once, few, many or a class for expanded clones.

TRBD2 TRBJ2-3 . 16 TRBV7-2 TGTGCCAGCAGCCGCCGACTAGCGGGGAACACAGATACGCAGTATTTT CASSRRLAGNTDTQYF
. TRBJ1-2 . 14 TRBV29-1 TGCAGCGTTGAAGATGGCCAGACTAACTATGGCTACACCTTC CSVEDGQTNYGYTF
. TRBJ2-5 . 15 TRBV9 TGTGCCAGCAGCCCGGCGTTGGGTAGCCAAGAGACCCAGTACTTC CASSPALGSQETQYF
TRBD1 TRBJ2-4 . 14 TRBV9 TGTGCCAGCAGCGTCCAGGGGGCGAAGGACATTCAGTACTTC CASSVQGAKDIQYF
TRBD1 TRBJ1-4 . 16 TRBV7-2 TGTGCCAGCAGCTTATCTCACGGGACAGCTGGTGAAAAACTGTTTTTT CASSLSHGTAGEKLFF
TRBD1 TRBJ1-2 . 15 TRBV7-2 TGTGCCAGCAGCTTAGCTGACAGGGGGACCTATGGCTACACCTTC CASSLADRGTYGYTF
. TRBJ1-2 . 14 TRBV4-1 TGCGCCAGCAGCCAAGTCTCAGGGTATCGGGGCTACACCTTC CASSQVSGYRGYTF
. TRBJ2-1 . 11 TRBV29-1 TGCAGCTCCGGAGATCTCCATGAGCAGTTCTTC CSSGDLHEQFF
. TRBJ1-5 . 15 TRBV20-1 TGCAGTGCCCGAGGTGGGAAGGGGAACAATCAGCCCCAGCATTTT CSARGGKGNNQPQHF
. TRBJ2-1 . 15 TRBV3-1 TGTGCCAGCAGCCTCCAGGGGCGGGGGTACAATGAGCAGTTCTTC CASSLQGRGYNEQFF
. TRBJ2-4 few 16 TRBV7-2 TGTGCCAGCAGCTTGGGCAGGGTTCAAGCCAAAAACATTCAGTACTTC CASSLGRVQAKNIQYF
. TRBJ2-7 . 15 TRBV3-1 TGTGCCAGCAGCCAAGTAAGGGTACAGGGTAACGAGCAGTACTTC CASSQVRVQGNEQYF
. TRBJ2-1 few 15 TRBV6-5 TGTGCCAGCAGTTACTCGGGTAGCGGCTACAATGAGCAGTTCTTC CASSYSGSGYNEQFF
. TRBJ2-5 . 14 TRBV6-6 TGTGCCAGCAACCCGGACAGCGCCCAAGAGACCCAGTACTTC CASNPDSAQETQYF
. TRBJ1-1 once 13 TRBV20-1 TGCAGTGCTAGAGATCAAGGGGTCACTGAAGCTTTCTTT CSARDQGVTEAFF
. TRBJ1-2 few 13 TRBV28 TGTGCCAGCAGTTTCGCAGGGATTGGTGGCTACACCTTC CASSFAGIGGYTF
TRBD1 TRBJ2-5 . 16 TRBV20-1 TGCAGTGCTAGGAGGTCGGACAGGGGGTTCCAAGAGACCCAGTACTTC CSARRSDRGFQETQYF
TRBD2 TRBJ2-3 . 15 TRBV27 TGTGCCAGCAATAGCGGGTGGGGCCTCACAGATACGCAGTATTTT CASNSGWGLTDTQYF
TRBD2 TRBJ2-3 . 14 TRBV24-1 TGTGCCACCAGTGATGCGGGAGGGACAGATACGCAGTATTTT CATSDAGGTDTQYF
TRBD2 TRBJ2-5 . 19 TRBV6-2/TRBV6-3 TGTGCCAGCAGTTACACACTAGCGGGAGTAAAGGACGAGAGGGAGACCCAGTACTTC CASSYTLAGVKDERETQYF
. TRBJ2-5 . 19 TRBV7-9 TGTGCCAGCAGCTTAGGCCGAGTAGTCCGGGGACAAGCGGGAGAGACCCAGTACTTC CASSLGRVVRGQAGETQYF
TRBD2 TRBJ2-1 . 16 TRBV11-2 TGTGCCAGCAGCAGGTCCGGGACTAGCCGAAACAATGAGCAGTTCTTC CASSRSGTSRNNEQFF
. TRBJ2-1 . 16 TRBV20-1 TGCAGTGCTAGAGATCGGGCAGGGGACTCCTACAATGAGCAGTTCTTC CSARDRAGDSYNEQFF
. TRBJ2-4 few 15 TRBV11-2 TGTGCCAGCAGCTTAACCCCCGGAGTAAGGGACATTCAGTACTTC CASSLTPGVRDIQYF
. TRBJ2-1 . 15 TRBV6-2/TRBV6-3 TGTGCCAGCAGTTACAGGGGGAGGACCGGTAATGAGCAGTTCTTC CASSYRGRTGNEQFF
TRBD2 TRBJ2-5 . 14 TRBV10-3 TGTGCCACCAACGGACTAGCGGGAGAAGAGACCCAGTACTTC CATNGLAGEETQYF